This T cell receptor beta chain was observed in a study of blood T cell repertoires in COVID-19. For the study at large: The analysed material was cDNA or gDNA that came from T cells, B-cell-depleted T cells, or PBMCs.

Participant ages covered about 18 to 89 years across some 25 US areas. Cohorts were based on clinical histories the participants reported. The authors' processing: Reference gene primer amplification gave nucleated cell count estimates. Profiling relied on immunoSEQ multiplex PCR, and the TCRdb table lists in-frame clones only, not all of them. The DNA gave D and trimming, while V, J and clone size come from that table. The sample lists some 140,000 clones, less than 90% occurring once. The sample was PBMCs or T cells enriched from blood (not recorded which). This clonotype was sampled from a man aged 40-49 years with acute COVID-19.

The CDR3 loop is CASSLNGQGAQGYTF. Here the CDR3 DNA reads TGTGCCAGCAGCTTGAATGGCCAGGGGGCGCAGGGCTACACCTTC. The V and J genes are TRBV7-2 and TRBJ1-2; 8 bases line up with TRBD1. Per germline, CDR1 SGHTA and CDR2 FQGNSA. V gave up 3 bases and J gave up 8 bases; unmatched junction bases: 11. The CDR3 is made up of 15 amino acids. The full variable domain, in which reference TRBV7-2 and TRBJ1-2 provide the parts outside the CDR3, is GAGVSQSPSNKVTEKGKDVELRCDPISGHTALYWYRQSLGQGLEFLIYFQGNSAPDKSGLPSDRFSAERTGGSVSTLTIQRTQQEDSAVYLCASSLNGQGAQGYTFGSGTRLTVV.